This T cell receptor beta chain came from a study of T cell responses to AZD1222 COVID-19 vaccine. Study-wide results and caveats: AZD1222 recipients seropositive at baseline numbered only 5 or 6. Clonal diversity was possibly underestimated; the donors were predominantly white British and more often female.

The CDR3 contains 13 residues. V was clipped by 8 bases and J by 1 base, with 11 bases between them. Germline V CDR1 and CDR2: SNHLY, FYNNEI. As regards this clone: What it binds is unknown.

Clones were read by immunoSEQ multiplex PCR, and TCRdb kept only the in-frame ones, dropping some. The repertoire holds approximately 50,000 clones, with around 80% as singletons. This sequence joins TRBV2 and TRBJ1-1; D not resolved. The specimen comprised peripheral blood, sampled on day 0 of AZD1222 vaccination. The TCR sequence derives from an adult in good health. CDR3 amino acids: CASGLQANTEAFF. Here the CDR3 DNA reads TGTGCCAGCGGGTTGCAAGCGAACACTGAAGCTTTCTTT.